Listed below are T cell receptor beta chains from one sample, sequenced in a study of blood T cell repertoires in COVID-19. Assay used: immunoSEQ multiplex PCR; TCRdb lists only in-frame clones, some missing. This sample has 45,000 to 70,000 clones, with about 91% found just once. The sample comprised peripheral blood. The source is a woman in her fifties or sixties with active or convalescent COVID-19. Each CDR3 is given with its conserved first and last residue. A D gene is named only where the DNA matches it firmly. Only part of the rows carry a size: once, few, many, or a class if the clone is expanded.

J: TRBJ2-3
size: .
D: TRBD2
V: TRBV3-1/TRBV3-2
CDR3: CASSPLERGAGDTQYF
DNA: TGTGCCAGCAGCCCCTTGGAGCGGGGGGCGGGAGATACGCAGTATTTT

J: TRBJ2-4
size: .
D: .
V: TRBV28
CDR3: CASSFLGGSNIQYF
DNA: TGTGCCAGCAGTTTCCTCGGGGGATCAAACATTCAGTACTTC

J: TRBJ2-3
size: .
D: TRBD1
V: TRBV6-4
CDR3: CASSVEGAGTDTQYF
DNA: TGTGCCAGCAGTGTAGAGGGGGCCGGCACAGATACGCAGTATTTT

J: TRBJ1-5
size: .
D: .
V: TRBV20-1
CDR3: CSALDGQPQHF
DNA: TGCAGTGCTTTAGATGGTCAGCCCCAGCATTTT

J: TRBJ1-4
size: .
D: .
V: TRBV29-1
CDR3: CSVVTDNEKLFF
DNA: TGCAGCGTGGTGACAGATAATGAAAAACTGTTTTTT

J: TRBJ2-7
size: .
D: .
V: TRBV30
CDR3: CAWSANGISSYEQYF
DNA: TGTGCCTGGAGTGCAAACGGGATCAGCTCCTACGAGCAGTACTTC

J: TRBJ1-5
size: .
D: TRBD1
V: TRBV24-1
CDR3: CATSGPGGGGQPQHF
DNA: TGTGCCACCAGTGGCCCGGGAGGGGGCGGGCAGCCCCAGCATTTT

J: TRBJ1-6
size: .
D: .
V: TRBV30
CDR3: CAWSVGGGLTYNSPLHF
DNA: TGTGCCTGGAGTGTGGGAGGTGGGCTAACCTATAATTCACCCCTCCACTTT

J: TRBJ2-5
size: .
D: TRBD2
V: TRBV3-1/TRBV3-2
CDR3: CASKLAQETQYF
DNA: TGTGCCAGCAAACTAGCGCAAGAGACCCAGTACTTC

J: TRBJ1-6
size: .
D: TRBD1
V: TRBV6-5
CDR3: CASSWDRGPGSPLHF
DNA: TGTGCCAGCAGTTGGGACAGGGGTCCGGGTTCACCCCTCCACTTT

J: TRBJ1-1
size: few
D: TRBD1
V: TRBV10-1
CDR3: CASSPRQGPTEAFF
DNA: TGCGCCAGCAGCCCCAGACAGGGTCCCACTGAAGCTTTCTTT

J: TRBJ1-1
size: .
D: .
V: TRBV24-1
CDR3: CATSDSGYSGTEAFF
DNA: TGTGCCACCAGTGATTCAGGGTATTCGGGCACTGAAGCTTTCTTT

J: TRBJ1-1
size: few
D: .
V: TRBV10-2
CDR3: CASSEPTGSTEAFF
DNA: TGCGCCAGCAGTGAGCCCACAGGGTCGACTGAAGCTTTCTTT

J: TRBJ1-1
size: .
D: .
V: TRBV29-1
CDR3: CSVVPQGTEAFF
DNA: TGCAGCGTTGTTCCGCAGGGCACTGAAGCTTTCTTT

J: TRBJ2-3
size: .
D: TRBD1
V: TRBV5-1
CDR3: CASRGDSRGTDTQYF
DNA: TGCGCCAGCAGGGGGGACAGTCGCGGCACAGATACGCAGTATTTT

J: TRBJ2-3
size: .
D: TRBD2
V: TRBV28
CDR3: CASSPLPGLADGEIPDTQYF
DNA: TGTGCCAGCAGTCCCCTCCCAGGACTAGCCGACGGGGAGATTCCAGATACGCAGTATTTT

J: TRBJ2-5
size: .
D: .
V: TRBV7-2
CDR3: CASSLAPRGNQETQYF
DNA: TGTGCCAGCAGCTTAGCGCCTCGGGGTAACCAAGAGACCCAGTACTTC

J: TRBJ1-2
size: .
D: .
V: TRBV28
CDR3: CASSLWEDLLYGYTF
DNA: TGTGCCAGCAGTTTATGGGAGGACCTCCTCTATGGCTACACCTTC

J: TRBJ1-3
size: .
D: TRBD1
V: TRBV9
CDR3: CASSRPGTGTNTIYF
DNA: TGTGCCAGCAGCAGACCCGGGACAGGGACAAACACCATATATTTT

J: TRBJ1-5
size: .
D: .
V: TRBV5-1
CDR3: CASSLTGESNQPQHF
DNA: TGCGCCAGCAGCTTGACAGGAGAGAGCAATCAGCCCCAGCATTTT

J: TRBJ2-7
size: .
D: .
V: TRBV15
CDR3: CATSRERDNSYEQYF
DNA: TGTGCCACCAGCAGAGAAAGGGACAACTCCTACGAGCAGTACTTC

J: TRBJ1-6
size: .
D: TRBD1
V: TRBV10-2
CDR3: CASSTGDSYNSPLHF
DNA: TGCGCCAGCAGCACAGGGGACTCCTATAATTCACCCCTCCACTTT

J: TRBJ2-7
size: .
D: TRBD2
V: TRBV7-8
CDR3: CASSLVQASGTGEQYF
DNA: TGTGCCAGCAGCTTAGTTCAGGCTAGCGGGACTGGGGAGCAGTACTTC

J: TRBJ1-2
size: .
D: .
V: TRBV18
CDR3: CASSPNQGGYGYTF
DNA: TGTGCCAGCTCACCAAATCAGGGTGGCTATGGCTACACCTTC